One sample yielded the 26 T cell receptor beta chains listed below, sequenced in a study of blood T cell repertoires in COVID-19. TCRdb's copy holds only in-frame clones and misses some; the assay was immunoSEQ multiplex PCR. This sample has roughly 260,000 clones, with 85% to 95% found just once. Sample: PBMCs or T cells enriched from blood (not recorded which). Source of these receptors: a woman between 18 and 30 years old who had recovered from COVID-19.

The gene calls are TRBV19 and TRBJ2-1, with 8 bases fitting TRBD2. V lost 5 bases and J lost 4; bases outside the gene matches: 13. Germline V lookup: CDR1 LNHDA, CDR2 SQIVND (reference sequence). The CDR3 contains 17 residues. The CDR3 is CASSSQLAAEGYNEQFF. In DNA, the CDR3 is TGTGCCAGTAGTTCTCAACTAGCGGCCGAAGGGTACAATGAGCAGTTCTTC.

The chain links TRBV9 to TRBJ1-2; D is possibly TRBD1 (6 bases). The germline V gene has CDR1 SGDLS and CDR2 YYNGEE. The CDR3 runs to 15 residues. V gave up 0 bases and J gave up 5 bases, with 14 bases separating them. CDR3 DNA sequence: TGTGCCAGCAGCGTAGAGGCCCAGGGGCTATATGGCTACACCTTC. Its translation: CASSVEAQGLYGYTF.

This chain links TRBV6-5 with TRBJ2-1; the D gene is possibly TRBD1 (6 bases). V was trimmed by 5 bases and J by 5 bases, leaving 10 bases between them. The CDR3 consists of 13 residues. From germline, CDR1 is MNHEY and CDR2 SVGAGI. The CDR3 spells CASSTQGHNEQFF. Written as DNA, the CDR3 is TGTGCCAGCAGTACACAGGGTCACAATGAGCAGTTCTTC.

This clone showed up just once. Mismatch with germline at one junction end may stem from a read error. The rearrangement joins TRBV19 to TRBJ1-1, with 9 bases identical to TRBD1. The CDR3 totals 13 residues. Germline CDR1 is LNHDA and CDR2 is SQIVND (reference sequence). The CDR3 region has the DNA TGTGCCAGTAGTATGGGTCTTTGGACAGGGGTTATCTTT. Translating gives CASSMGLWTGVIF.

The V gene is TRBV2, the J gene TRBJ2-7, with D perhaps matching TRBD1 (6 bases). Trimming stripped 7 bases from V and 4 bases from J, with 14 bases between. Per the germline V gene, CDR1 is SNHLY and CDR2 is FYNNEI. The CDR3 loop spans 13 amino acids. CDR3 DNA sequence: TGTGCCAGCACAACAGGGCGGATGTACGAGCAGTACTTC. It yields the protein CASTTGRMYEQYF.

The CDR3, as DNA: TGTGCCAGTAGTATAGCAGAGGGCAGATATGGCTACACCTTC. Translated, it gives CASSIAEGRYGYTF. The chain joins TRBV19 to TRBJ1-2, with unresolved D. The CDR3 spans 14 residues. Trimming removed 1 base at V and 5 bases at J, with 11 bases between. CDR1 LNHDA and CDR2 SQIVND come from the germline V gene (reference sequence).

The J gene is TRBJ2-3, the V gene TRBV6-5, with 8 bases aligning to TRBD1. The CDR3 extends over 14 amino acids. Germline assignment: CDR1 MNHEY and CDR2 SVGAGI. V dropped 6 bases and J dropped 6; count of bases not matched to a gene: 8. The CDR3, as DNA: TGTGCCAGCAGCTCGGGTGGACAGGGTGATACGCAGTATTTT. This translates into CASSSGGQGDTQYF.

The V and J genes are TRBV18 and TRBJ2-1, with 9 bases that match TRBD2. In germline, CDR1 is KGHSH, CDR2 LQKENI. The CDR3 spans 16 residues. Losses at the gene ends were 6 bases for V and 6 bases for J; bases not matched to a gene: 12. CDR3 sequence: CASSDNQGLAGNEQFF. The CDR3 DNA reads TGTGCCAGCTCGGACAACCAGGGACTAGCTGGCAATGAGCAGTTCTTC. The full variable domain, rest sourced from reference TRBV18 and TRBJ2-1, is NAGVMQNPRHLVRRRGQEARLRCSPMKGHSHVYWYRQLPEEGLKFMVYLQKENIIDESGMPKERFSAEFPKEGPSILRIQQVVRGDSAAYFCASSDNQGLAGNEQFFGPGTRLTVL.

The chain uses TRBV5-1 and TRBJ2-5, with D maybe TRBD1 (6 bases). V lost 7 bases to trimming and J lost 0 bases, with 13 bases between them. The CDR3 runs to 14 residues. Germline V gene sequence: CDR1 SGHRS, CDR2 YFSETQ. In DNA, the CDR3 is TGCGCCAGCTCCCGGGACACCGACCAAGAGACCCAGTACTTC. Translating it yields CASSRDTDQETQYF.

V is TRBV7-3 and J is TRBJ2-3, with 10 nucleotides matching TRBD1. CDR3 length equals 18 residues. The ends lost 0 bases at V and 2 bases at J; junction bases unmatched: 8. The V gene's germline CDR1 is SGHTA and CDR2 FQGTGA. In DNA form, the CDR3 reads TGTGCCAGCAGCTTAACGGGCCGGACAGGGGGTCCCACAGATACGCAGTATTTT. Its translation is CASSLTGRTGGPTDTQYF.

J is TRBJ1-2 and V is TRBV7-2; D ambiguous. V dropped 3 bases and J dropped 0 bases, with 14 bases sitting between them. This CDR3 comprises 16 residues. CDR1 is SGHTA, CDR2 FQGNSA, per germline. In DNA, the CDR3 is TGTGCCAGCAGCTTTCAGGCAGGCTATACTAACTATGGCTACACCTTC. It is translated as CASSFQAGYTNYGYTF.

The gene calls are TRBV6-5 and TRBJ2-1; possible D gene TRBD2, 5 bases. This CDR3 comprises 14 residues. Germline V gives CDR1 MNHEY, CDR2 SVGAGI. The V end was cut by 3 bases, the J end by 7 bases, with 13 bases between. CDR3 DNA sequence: TGTGCCAGCAGTTATGTAGGGAGTAGGAATGAGCAGTTCTTC. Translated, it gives CASSYVGSRNEQFF.

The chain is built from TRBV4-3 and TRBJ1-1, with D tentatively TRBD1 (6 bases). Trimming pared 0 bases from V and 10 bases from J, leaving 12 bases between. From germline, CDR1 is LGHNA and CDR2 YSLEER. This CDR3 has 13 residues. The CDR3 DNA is TGCGCCAGCAGCCAAGACAGGGGCCGGGGAGCTTTCTTT. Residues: CASSQDRGRGAFF.

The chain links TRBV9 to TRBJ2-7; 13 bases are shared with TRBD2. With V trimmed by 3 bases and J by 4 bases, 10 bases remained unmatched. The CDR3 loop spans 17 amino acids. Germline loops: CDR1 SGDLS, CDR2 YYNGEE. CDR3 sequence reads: CASSASGLAGVAYEQYF. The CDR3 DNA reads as TGTGCCAGCAGCGCGAGCGGACTAGCGGGAGTGGCGTACGAGCAGTACTTC.

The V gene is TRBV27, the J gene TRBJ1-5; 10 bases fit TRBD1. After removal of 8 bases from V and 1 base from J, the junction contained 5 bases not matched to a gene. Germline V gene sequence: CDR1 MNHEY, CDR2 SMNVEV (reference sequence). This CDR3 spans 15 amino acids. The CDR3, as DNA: TGTGCCAGCGGGGACAGGGGTTTGAGCAATCAGCCCCAGCATTTT. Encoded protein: CASGDRGLSNQPQHF.

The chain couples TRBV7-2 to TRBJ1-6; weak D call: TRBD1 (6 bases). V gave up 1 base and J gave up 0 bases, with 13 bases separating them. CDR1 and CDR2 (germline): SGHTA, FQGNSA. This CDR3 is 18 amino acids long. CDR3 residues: CASSLVYQGSSYNSPLHF. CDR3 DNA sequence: TGTGCCAGCAGCTTAGTCTACCAGGGGAGCTCCTATAATTCACCCCTCCACTTT.

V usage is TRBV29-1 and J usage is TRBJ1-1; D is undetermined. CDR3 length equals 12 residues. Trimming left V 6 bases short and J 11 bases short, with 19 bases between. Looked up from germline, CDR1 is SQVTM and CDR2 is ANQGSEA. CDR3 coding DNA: TGCAGCGTGCAATACGGCGGAGAGGCGGCTTTCTTT. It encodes CSVQYGGEAAFF.

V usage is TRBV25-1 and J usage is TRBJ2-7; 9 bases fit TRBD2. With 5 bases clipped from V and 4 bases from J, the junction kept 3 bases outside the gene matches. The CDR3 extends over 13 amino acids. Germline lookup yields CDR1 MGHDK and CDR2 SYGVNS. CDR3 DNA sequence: TGTGCCAGCAGTCGGACTAGCGAGTACGAGCAGTACTTC. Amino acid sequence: CASSRTSEYEQYF.

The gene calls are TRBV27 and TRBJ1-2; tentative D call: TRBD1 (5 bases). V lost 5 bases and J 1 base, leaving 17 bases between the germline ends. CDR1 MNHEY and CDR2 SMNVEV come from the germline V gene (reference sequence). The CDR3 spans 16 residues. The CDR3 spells CASSPINFDSNYGYTF. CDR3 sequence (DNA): TGTGCCAGCAGTCCGATAAACTTTGACAGTAACTATGGCTACACCTTC.

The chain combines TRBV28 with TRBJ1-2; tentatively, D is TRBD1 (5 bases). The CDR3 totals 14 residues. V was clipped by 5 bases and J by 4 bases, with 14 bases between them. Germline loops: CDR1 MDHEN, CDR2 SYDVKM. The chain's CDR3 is CASSIGGVGYGYTF. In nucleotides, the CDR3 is TGTGCCAGCAGTATTGGGGGGGTGGGCTATGGCTACACCTTC.

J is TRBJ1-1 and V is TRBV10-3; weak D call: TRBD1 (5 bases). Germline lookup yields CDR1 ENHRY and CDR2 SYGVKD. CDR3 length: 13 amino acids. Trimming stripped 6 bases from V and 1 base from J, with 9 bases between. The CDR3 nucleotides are TGTGCCATCAGACTGGGGCCGAACACTGAAGCTTTCTTT. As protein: CAIRLGPNTEAFF.

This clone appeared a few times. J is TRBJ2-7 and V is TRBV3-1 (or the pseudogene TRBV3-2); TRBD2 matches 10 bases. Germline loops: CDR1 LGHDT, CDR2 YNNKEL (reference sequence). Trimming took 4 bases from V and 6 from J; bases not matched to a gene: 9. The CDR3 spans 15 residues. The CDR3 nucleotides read TGTGCCAGCAGCCTGTGGACTAGCGGAGTCTCCGAGCAGTACTTC. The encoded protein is CASSLWTSGVSEQYF.

The DNA of the CDR3 is TGTGCCAGCAGCTTAGTGAAGGGGTATAATTCACCCCTCCACTTT. It encodes CASSLVKGYNSPLHF. The chain has TRBV11-2 and TRBJ1-6, with a tentative D call TRBD1 (5 bases). The CDR3 has 15 amino acids. Germline CDR1 is SGHAT and CDR2 is FQNNGV. V lost 1 base to trimming and J lost 4 bases, with 8 bases between them.

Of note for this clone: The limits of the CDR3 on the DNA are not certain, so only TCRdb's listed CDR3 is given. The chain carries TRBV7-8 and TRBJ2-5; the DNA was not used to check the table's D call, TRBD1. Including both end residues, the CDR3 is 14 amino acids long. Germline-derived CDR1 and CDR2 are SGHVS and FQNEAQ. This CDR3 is CASSTGTAILAQYF.

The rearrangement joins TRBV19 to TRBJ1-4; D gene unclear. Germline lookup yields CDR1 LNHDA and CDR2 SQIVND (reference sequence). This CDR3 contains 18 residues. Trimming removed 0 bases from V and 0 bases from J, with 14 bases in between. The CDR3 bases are TGTGCCAGTAGTATAGAAGGCGGAGTAGCACCAACTAATGAAAAACTGTTTTTT. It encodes CASSIEGGVAPTNEKLFF. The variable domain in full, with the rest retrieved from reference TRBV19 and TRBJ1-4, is DGGITQSPKYLFRKEGQNVTLSCEQNLNHDAMYWYRQDPGQGLRLIYYSQIVNDFQKGDIAEGYSVSREKKESFPLTVTSAQKNPTAFYLCASSIEGGVAPTNEKLFFGSGTQLSVL.

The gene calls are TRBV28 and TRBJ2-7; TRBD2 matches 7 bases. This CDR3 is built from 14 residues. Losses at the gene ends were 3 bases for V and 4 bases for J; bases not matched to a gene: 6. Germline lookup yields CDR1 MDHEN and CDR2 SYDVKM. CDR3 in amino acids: CASSFSAGVYEQYF. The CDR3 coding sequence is TGTGCCAGCAGTTTTTCGGCGGGAGTATACGAGCAGTACTTC.